This TCR beta chain was identified in a study of beta chain features in type 1 diabetes. Study-wide results and caveats: TCRB CDR3s were moderately but significantly shorter in Type 1 diabetes patients in all four CD4+ subsets.

Every bit of the isolated RNA underwent reverse transcription, so sequencing read expressed TCRB transcripts. TCRdb's table, derived via immunoSEQ multiplex PCR, lists solely in-frame clones and lacks some. The sample lists 100,000 to 150,000 clones, about 15% occurring once. This clone came up a few times. Its target is not known. Germline V CDR1 and CDR2: SGHVS, FQNEAQ. There are 12 residues in the CDR3. Trimming took off 6 bases at V and 6 bases at J, with 11 bases between the two ends. V usage is TRBV7-8 and J usage is TRBJ1-2, with D tentatively TRBD1 (5 bases). The TCR was taken from a man aged 25 to 40 with type 1 diabetes. Source material: central memory CD4+ T cells from blood. The CDR3 sequence: CASSSQGDGYTF. CDR3 sequence (DNA): TGTGCCAGCAGTAGTCAGGGCGATGGCTACACCTTC.